This T cell receptor (beta chain) comes out of a study of shared clonotypes between healthy human individuals. Study results and caveats: In having few donors, the study represented limited genetic and exposure-history diversity.

A single count supports this clone. Its antigen remains unknown. Repertoires were generated with immunoSEQ multiplex PCR, while TCRdb's copy carries only in-frame clones and drops some. The repertoire holds about 2 million clones, about 95% seen once, with under 0.15% in the top ten. This receptor was obtained from a young man in good health. What was sequenced was naive CD4+ T cells sorted from blood. Subset described: CD45RA+ positively selected.

The CDR3: CASSMGGQNYGYTF. For the CDR3, the DNA is TGCGCCAGCAGTATGGGGGGACAGAACTATGGCTACACCTTC. This chain links TRBV10-2 with TRBJ1-2; 7 bases are shared with TRBD1. Per germline, CDR1 WSHSY and CDR2 SAAADI. This CDR3 has 14 residues. Trimming cost V 5 bases and J 2 bases; bases outside gene matches: 5.